The 31 T cell receptor beta chains given below trace back to one sample, sequenced in a study of blood T cell repertoires in COVID-19. The assay was immunoSEQ multiplex PCR, and TCRdb's table has in-frame clones only and misses some. The table lists some 240,000 clones, roughly 79% of them singletons. The sample comprised peripheral blood. The receptors come from a woman older than 75 with COVID-19, enrolled during active disease.

The chain joins TRBV28 to TRBJ2-3; 8 bases match TRBD2. The trim removed 4 bases at V and 0 bases at J, leaving 6 bases unmatched. The CDR3 is 16 amino acids. Looked up from germline, CDR1 is MDHEN and CDR2 is SYDVKM. The CDR3 bases are TGTGCCAGCAGTTCCCCGGGACTAGGGAGCACAGATACGCAGTATTTT. As protein: CASSSPGLGSTDTQYF.

This chain uses TRBV6-6 with TRBJ1-1; TRBD1 matches 8 bases. J gave up 7 bases and V 6 bases, and 13 bases lay outside the gene matches. CDR1 MNHNY and CDR2 SVGAGI come from the germline V gene (reference sequence). This CDR3 has 15 residues. The DNA for the CDR3 is TGTGCCAGCAGATACCGGGACAGGAAAAGGTTTGAAGCTTTCTTT. This codes for CASRYRDRKRFEAFF.

The V and J genes are TRBV28 and TRBJ1-2; no reliable D call. The CDR3 spans 18 residues. From germline, CDR1 is MDHEN and CDR2 SYDVKM. V lost 2 bases and J lost 0, with 19 bases in between. The CDR3 bases are TGTGCCAGCAGTTTAAATCCCACAGCTACTAGTTCTAACTATGGCTACACCTTC. This sequence encodes CASSLNPTATSSNYGYTF.

This sequence joins TRBV3-1 (or the pseudogene TRBV3-2) and TRBJ2-3; TRBD1 agrees at 9 bases. Germline V lookup: CDR1 LGHDT, CDR2 YNNKEL (reference sequence). With 0 bases clipped from V and 8 bases from J, the junction kept 9 bases outside the gene matches. The CDR3 length is 16 residues. This CDR3 reads CASSQDDGQGKGTQYF. The CDR3 region has the DNA TGTGCCAGCAGCCAAGATGATGGACAGGGGAAAGGTACGCAGTATTTT.

This clone has only one observation. The chain recombines TRBV5-4 with TRBJ2-2; 9 nucleotides line up with TRBD1. Unmatched junction bases numbered 11, after V lost 5 bases and J lost 6 bases. Germline CDR1 is SGHNT and CDR2 is YYREEE (reference sequence). The CDR3 spans 16 residues. DNA of the CDR3: TGTGCCAGCAGTACCTCGGGGACAGGGTATGCCGGGGAGCTGTTTTTT. It encodes CASSTSGTGYAGELFF.

The rearrangement links TRBV27 to TRBJ2-4; 10 bases fit TRBD1. The CDR3 extends over 17 amino acids. Germline V gene lookup returns CDR1 MNHEY and CDR2 SMNVEV (reference sequence). With 5 bases clipped from V and 0 bases from J, the junction kept 7 bases outside the gene matches. Here the CDR3 reads CASSLRDRGLAKNIQYF. CDR3 coding DNA: TGTGCCAGCAGTCTCCGGGACAGGGGTTTAGCCAAAAACATTCAGTACTTC.

As concerns this clone: Other DNA sequences in this sample translate to the same CDR3. The chain recombines TRBV12-3 or TRBV12-4 with TRBJ1-1; D gene uncertain. This CDR3 contains 13 residues. V was trimmed by 6 bases and J by 2 bases, leaving 10 bases between them. Here the CDR3 DNA reads TGTGCCAGCAGCCTCGGACTTAACACTGAAGCTTTCTTT. Translated: CASSLGLNTEAFF.

DNA of the CDR3: TGTGCCAGCAGCCATCTCTCGCTACAGGGTAACTATGGCTACACCTTC. It encodes CASSHLSLQGNYGYTF. The chain has TRBV4-2 and TRBJ1-2, with D perhaps TRBD1 (6 bases). The V gene lost 3 bases and the J gene lost 1 base, with 15 bases spanning the gap. Germline-derived CDR1 and CDR2 are LGHNA and YNFKEQ. The CDR3 spans 16 residues.

This clone was recorded only once. The chain carries TRBV24-1 and TRBJ2-3; D gene unclear. Trimming removed 3 bases from V and 6 bases from J, with 15 bases in between. The CDR3 runs 15 residues. Germline V CDR1 and CDR2: KGHDR, SFDVKD. The CDR3, as DNA: TGTGCCACCAGTGATCTCCCAATGGGCGCTGATACGCAGTATTTT. Translating gives CATSDLPMGADTQYF.

The chain joins TRBV6-1 to TRBJ2-3, with no clear D. Trimming removed 3 bases at V and 3 bases at J, with 16 bases between. This CDR3 comprises 16 residues. Germline V gene sequence: CDR1 MNHNS, CDR2 SASEGT. Here the CDR3 reads CASSEPSHPLTDTQYF. CDR3 sequence (DNA): TGTGCCAGCAGTGAGCCCTCCCACCCCCTAACAGATACGCAGTATTTT.

This chain connects TRBV5-6 to TRBJ1-5, with D perhaps matching TRBD1 (5 bases). The CDR3 consists of 16 residues. Germline lookup yields CDR1 SGHDT and CDR2 YYEEEE. The V end was cut by 1 base, the J end by 0 bases, with 11 bases between. The CDR3 coding sequence is TGTGCCAGCAGCTTGAACGGGGGTATTAGCAATCAGCCCCAGCATTTT. Residues: CASSLNGGISNQPQHF. The full variable domain, its missing parts supplied by reference TRBV5-6 and TRBJ1-5, is DAGVTQSPTHLIKTRGQQVTLRCSPKSGHDTVSWYQQALGQGPQFIFQYYEEEERQRGNFPDRFSGHQFPNYSSELNVNALLLGDSALYLCASSLNGGISNQPQHFGDGTRLSIL.

V usage is TRBV7-2 and J usage is TRBJ2-7; 7 nucleotides match TRBD2. Trimming cost V 3 bases and J 0 bases; bases outside gene matches: 5. The CDR3 consists of 15 residues. Germline loops: CDR1 SGHTA, CDR2 FQGNSA. The CDR3 nucleotides read TGTGCCAGCAGCTTGAGCGGGGTAAGCTCCTACGAGCAGTACTTC. This codes for CASSLSGVSSYEQYF.

The rearrangement joins TRBV6-5 to TRBJ2-7; D call uncertain. The CDR3 covers 13 residues. V was shortened by 2 bases and J by 4 bases, with 9 bases between the two germline ends. Per the germline V gene, CDR1 is MNHEY and CDR2 is SVGAGI. The chain's CDR3 is CASSYRTAYEQYF. DNA of the CDR3: TGTGCCAGCAGTTACCGTACTGCGTACGAGCAGTACTTC.

J is TRBJ1-5 and V is TRBV6-6; D is possibly TRBD1 (5 bases). The CDR3 runs to 14 residues. Trimming left V 8 bases short and J 2 bases short, with 13 bases between. Germline CDR1 and CDR2: MNHNY and SVGAGI (reference sequence). DNA of the CDR3: TGTGCCAGCGTTGCTGGGGCGGGCAATCAGCCCCAGCATTTT. Translated: CASVAGAGNQPQHF.

The J gene is TRBJ2-4, the V gene TRBV5-6, with D possibly matching TRBD1 (6 bases). The germline V gene encodes CDR1 SGHDT and CDR2 YYEEEE. V gave up 4 bases and J gave up 0 bases, with 17 bases separating them. CDR3 length: 17 residues. DNA for the CDR3: TGTGCCAGCAGCCCATGGGGGCAGAAACTAGCCAAAAACATTCAGTACTTC. Its protein is CASSPWGQKLAKNIQYF. The full variable domain, in which reference TRBV5-6 and TRBJ2-4 provide the parts outside the CDR3, is DAGVTQSPTHLIKTRGQQVTLRCSPKSGHDTVSWYQQALGQGPQFIFQYYEEEERQRGNFPDRFSGHQFPNYSSELNVNALLLGDSALYLCASSPWGQKLAKNIQYFGAGTRLSVL.

The chain carries TRBV12-3 or TRBV12-4 and TRBJ1-4, with D maybe TRBD1 (6 bases). This CDR3 comprises 13 residues. Trimming left V 3 bases short and J 5 bases short, with 7 bases between. CDR3 amino acids: CASSLGANEKLFF. The CDR3 DNA reads TGTGCCAGCAGTTTGGGGGCGAATGAAAAACTGTTTTTT.

The chain uses TRBV6-5 and TRBJ2-7; D ambiguous. CDR1 is MNHEY and CDR2 is SVGAGI in the germline V gene. The CDR3 is made up of 13 amino acids. Trimming took off 7 bases at V and 2 bases at J, with 12 bases between the two ends. The CDR3 DNA sequence: TGTGCCAGCACCAATCATCCCCCCTACGAGCAGTACTTC. It translates to CASTNHPPYEQYF.

V gene TRBV19 combines with J gene TRBJ1-4, with a tentative D call TRBD1 (6 bases). The germline V and J ends were trimmed by 10 bases and 2 bases, with 17 bases remaining between them. Germline lookup yields CDR1 LNHDA and CDR2 SQIVND (reference sequence). CDR3 length: 15 amino acids. DNA of the CDR3: TGTGCCACCCTCAGGGGACAAGGGACTAATGAAAAACTGTTTTTT. Translating gives CATLRGQGTNEKLFF.

This clone was detected only a few times. This rearrangement joins TRBV5-1 to TRBJ1-6; a possible D gene is TRBD1 (5 bases). CDR3 size: 14 residues. The germline gives CDR1 SGHRS, CDR2 YFSETQ. V gave up 1 base and J gave up 7 bases, with 9 bases separating them. The CDR3 sequence: CASSLRGDNSPLHF. The DNA for the CDR3 is TGCGCCAGCAGCTTGCGCGGGGACAATTCACCCCTCCACTTT.

V usage is TRBV6-5 and J usage is TRBJ1-5; tentative D call: TRBD1 (6 bases). The germline CDR1 and CDR2 sequences are MNHEY and SVGAGI. V was shortened by 5 bases and J by 2 bases, with 10 bases between the two germline ends. The CDR3 covers 14 residues. CDR3 sequence: CASSPRQGNQPQHF. CDR3 coding DNA: TGTGCCAGCAGTCCGCGACAGGGCAATCAGCCCCAGCATTTT.

V is TRBV30 and J is TRBJ1-1; D gene unclear. Between the trimmed V and J ends, which lost 2 bases and 10 bases, there was a span of 20 bases. Germline CDR1 is GTSNPN and CDR2 is SVGIG (reference sequence). This CDR3 has 14 amino acids. Here the CDR3 DNA reads TGTGCCTGGAGTCCTCCCGAACGGTGGAGGGCAGCTTTCTTT. Protein product: CAWSPPERWRAAFF.

This clone was counted a single time. The J gene is TRBJ2-7, the V gene TRBV10-3, with 8 nucleotides matching TRBD2. This CDR3 has 16 residues. The germline gives CDR1 ENHRY, CDR2 SYGVKD. V dropped 4 bases and J dropped 5; count of bases not matched to a gene: 13. CDR3 sequence reads: CAISASSSGPRHEQYF. The CDR3, as DNA: TGTGCCATCAGTGCATCTTCTAGCGGGCCTCGGCACGAGCAGTACTTC.

This clone was observed once. The V gene is TRBV19, the J gene TRBJ1-1, with D tentatively TRBD1 (6 bases). Germline CDR1 reads LNHDA; CDR2 reads SQIVND (reference sequence). The CDR3 runs to 14 residues. The germline V and J ends were trimmed by 5 bases and 5 bases, with 15 bases remaining between them. The CDR3 sequence is CASSVRNGQTEAFF. The CDR3 bases are TGTGCCAGTAGTGTGCGCAATGGACAGACTGAAGCTTTCTTT.

This chain links TRBV3-1 (or the pseudogene TRBV3-2) with TRBJ1-5; D ambiguous. The V end lost 0 bases, the J end lost 0 bases, and 6 bases lay between the germline ends. The CDR3 runs to 15 residues. Germline CDR1 reads LGHDT; CDR2 reads YNNKEL (reference sequence). The CDR3 region is CASSQDQFSNQPQHF. The CDR3 DNA follows: TGTGCCAGCAGCCAAGACCAGTTTAGCAATCAGCCCCAGCATTTT.

This chain uses TRBV14 with TRBJ1-2; 7 positions agree with TRBD1. Germline CDR1 SGHDN, CDR2 FVKESK. Unmatched junction bases numbered 3, after V lost 4 bases and J lost 4 bases. The CDR3 has 13 amino acids. The CDR3 loop reads CASSRQGTYGYTF. The CDR3 nucleotides read TGTGCCAGCAGCCGACAGGGTACCTATGGCTACACCTTC.

The V and J genes are TRBV9 and TRBJ1-1, with D perhaps TRBD1 (5 bases). Germline CDR1 SGDLS, CDR2 YYNGEE. This CDR3 is 15 amino acids long. Trimming removed 0 bases from V and 1 base from J, with 10 bases in between. The CDR3 DNA sequence: TGTGCCAGCAGCGTAGCTGGGCAGGGGAACACTGAAGCTTTCTTT. Its translation: CASSVAGQGNTEAFF. The complete variable domain, with remaining parts taken from reference TRBV9 and TRBJ1-1, reads DSGVTQTPKHLITATGQRVTLRCSPRSGDLSVYWYQQSLDQGLQFLIQYYNGEERAKGNILERFSAQQFPDLHSELNLSSLELGDSALYFCASSVAGQGNTEAFFGQGTRLTVV.

The genes are TRBV28 and TRBJ2-7; TRBD1 agrees at 10 bases. CDR3 size: 12 residues. The trim removed 8 bases at V and 9 bases at J, leaving 7 bases unmatched. In germline, CDR1 is MDHEN, CDR2 SYDVKM. The CDR3 spells CASRTGGKGQYF. The CDR3 bases are TGTGCCAGCCGGACAGGGGGAAAAGGGCAGTACTTC.

The V and J genes are TRBV28 and TRBJ1-3, with a possible D match to TRBD1 (5 bases). Germline V gene data show CDR1 as MDHEN and CDR2 as SYDVKM. CDR3 length: 17 residues. Trimming shortened V by 6 bases and J by 2 bases, and 20 bases separated the two germline ends. CDR3 sequence (DNA): TGTGCCAGCAGCAACCCCCGGGGGGTAAAAGCTGGAAACACCATATATTTT. Protein product: CASSNPRGVKAGNTIYF.

The chain uses TRBV9 and TRBJ2-3; D is possibly TRBD2 (5 bases). The V gene's germline CDR1 is SGDLS and CDR2 YYNGEE. Trimming removed 4 bases at V and 5 bases at J, with 11 bases between. The CDR3 is 13 amino acids. The CDR3 loop is CASSPRRGDTQYF. DNA for the CDR3: TGTGCCAGCAGCCCCCGTCGGGGAGATACGCAGTATTTT.

The chain links TRBV6-5 to TRBJ2-7, with TRBD1 as a possible D gene (6 bases). Trimming left V 6 bases short and J 0 bases short, with 15 bases between. Germline V lookup: CDR1 MNHEY, CDR2 SVGAGI. The CDR3 sequence is 15 residues long. CDR3 amino acids: CASRTDSTGSYEQYF. CDR3 DNA: TGTGCCAGCAGGACGGACAGTACCGGCTCCTACGAGCAGTACTTC.

The CDR3 is CASSLGLAHQTYTGELFF. Written as DNA, the CDR3 is TGTGCCAGCAGTTTAGGACTAGCCCACCAAACCTACACCGGGGAGCTGTTTTTT. The chain employs TRBV27 and TRBJ2-2, with TRBD2 matching over 8 bases. CDR3 size: 18 residues. The ends lost 2 bases at V and 3 bases at J; junction bases unmatched: 11. Looked up from germline, CDR1 is MNHEY and CDR2 is SMNVEV (reference sequence).